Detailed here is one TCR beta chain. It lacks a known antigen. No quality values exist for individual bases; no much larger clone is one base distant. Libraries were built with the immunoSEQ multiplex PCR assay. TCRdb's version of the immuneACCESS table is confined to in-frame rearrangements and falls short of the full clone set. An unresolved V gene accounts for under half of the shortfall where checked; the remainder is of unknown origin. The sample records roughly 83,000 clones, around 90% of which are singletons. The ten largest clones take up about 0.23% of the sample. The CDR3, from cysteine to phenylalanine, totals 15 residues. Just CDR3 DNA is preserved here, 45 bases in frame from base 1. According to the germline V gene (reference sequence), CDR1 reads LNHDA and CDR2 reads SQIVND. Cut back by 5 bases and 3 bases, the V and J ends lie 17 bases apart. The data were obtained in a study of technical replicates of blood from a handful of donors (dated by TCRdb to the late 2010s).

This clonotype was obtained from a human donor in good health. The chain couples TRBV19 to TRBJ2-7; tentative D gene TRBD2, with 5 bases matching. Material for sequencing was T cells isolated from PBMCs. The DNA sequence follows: TGTGCCAGTAGTCCAAGGGTGGACTTAAACTACGAGCAGTACTTC. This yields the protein CASSPRVDLNYEQYF.